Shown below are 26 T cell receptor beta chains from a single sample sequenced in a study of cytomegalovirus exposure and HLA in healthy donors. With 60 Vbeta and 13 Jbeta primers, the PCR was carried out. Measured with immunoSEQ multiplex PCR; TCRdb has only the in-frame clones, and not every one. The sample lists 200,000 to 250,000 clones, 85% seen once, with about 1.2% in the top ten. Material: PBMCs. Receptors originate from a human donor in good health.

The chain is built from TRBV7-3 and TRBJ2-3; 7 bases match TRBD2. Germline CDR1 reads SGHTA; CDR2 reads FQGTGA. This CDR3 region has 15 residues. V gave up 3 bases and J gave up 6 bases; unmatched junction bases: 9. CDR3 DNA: TGTGCCAGCAGCTTCGCTAGCGGCCTTGCGGATACGCAGTATTTT. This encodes CASSFASGLADTQYF.

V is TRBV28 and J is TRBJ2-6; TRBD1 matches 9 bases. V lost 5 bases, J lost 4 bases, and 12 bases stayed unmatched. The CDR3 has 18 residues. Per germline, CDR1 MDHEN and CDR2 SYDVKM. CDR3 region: CASSLTQGAKSGANVLTF. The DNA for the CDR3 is TGTGCCAGCAGTCTCACACAGGGGGCGAAGTCCGGGGCCAACGTCCTGACTTTC.

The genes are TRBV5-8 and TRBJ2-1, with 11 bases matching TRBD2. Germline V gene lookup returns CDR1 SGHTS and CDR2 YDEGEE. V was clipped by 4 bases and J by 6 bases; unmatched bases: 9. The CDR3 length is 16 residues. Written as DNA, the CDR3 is TGTGCCAGCAGCGCTCCGGGACTAGCGGAACTCAATGAGCAGTTCTTC. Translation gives CASSAPGLAELNEQFF.

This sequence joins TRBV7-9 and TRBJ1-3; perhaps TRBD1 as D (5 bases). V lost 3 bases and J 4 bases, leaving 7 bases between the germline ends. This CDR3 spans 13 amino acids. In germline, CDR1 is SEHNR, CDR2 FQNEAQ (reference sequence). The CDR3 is CASSLGGGNTIYF. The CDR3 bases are TGTGCCAGCAGCTTGGGGGGAGGAAACACCATATATTTT. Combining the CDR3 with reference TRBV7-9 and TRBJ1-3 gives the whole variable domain DTGVSQNPRHKITKRGQNVTFRCDPISEHNRLYWYRQTLGQGPEFLTYFQNEAQLEKSRLLSDRFSAERPKGSFSTLEIQRTEQGDSAMYLCASSLGGGNTIYFGEGSWLTVV.

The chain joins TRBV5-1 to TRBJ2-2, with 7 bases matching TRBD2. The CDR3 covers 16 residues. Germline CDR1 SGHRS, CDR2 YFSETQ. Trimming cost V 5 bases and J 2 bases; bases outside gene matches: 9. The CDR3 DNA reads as TGCGCCAGCAGACCATCCGGACTAGTTAACACCGGGGAGCTGTTTTTT. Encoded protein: CASRPSGLVNTGELFF.

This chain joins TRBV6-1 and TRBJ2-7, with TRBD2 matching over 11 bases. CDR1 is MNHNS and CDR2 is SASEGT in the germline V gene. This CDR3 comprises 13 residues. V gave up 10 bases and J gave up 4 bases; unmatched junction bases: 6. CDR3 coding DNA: TGTGCCACACTAGCGGGAGAGGGTTACGAGCAGTACTTC. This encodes CATLAGEGYEQYF.

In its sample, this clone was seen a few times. The CDR3 sequence is CASSIGQPNEKLFF. The CDR3 region has the DNA TGTGCCAGTAGTATCGGACAGCCTAATGAAAAACTGTTTTTT. The chain combines TRBV19 with TRBJ1-4; possibly TRBD1 for D (6 bases). Germline CDR1 reads LNHDA; CDR2 reads SQIVND (reference sequence). The ends were cut back, 3 bases at V and 3 bases at J, with 8 bases in the middle. The CDR3 covers 14 residues.

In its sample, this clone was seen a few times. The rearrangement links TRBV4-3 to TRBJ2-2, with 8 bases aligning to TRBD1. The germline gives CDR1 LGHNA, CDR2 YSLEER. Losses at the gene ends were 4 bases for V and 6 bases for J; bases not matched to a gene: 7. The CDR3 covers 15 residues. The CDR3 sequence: CASSRETGVSGELFF. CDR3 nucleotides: TGCGCCAGCAGCCGCGAGACAGGGGTTTCCGGGGAGCTGTTTTTT.

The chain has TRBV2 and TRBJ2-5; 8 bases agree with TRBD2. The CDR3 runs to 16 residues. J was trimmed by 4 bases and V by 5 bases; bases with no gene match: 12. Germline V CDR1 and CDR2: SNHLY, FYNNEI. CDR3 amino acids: CASSKRELGLGETQYF. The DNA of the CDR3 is TGTGCCAGCAGTAAGCGGGAGTTGGGCTTGGGAGAGACCCAGTACTTC. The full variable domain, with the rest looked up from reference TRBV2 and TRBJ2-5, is EPEVTQTPSHQVTQMGQEVILRCVPISNHLYFYWYRQILGQKVEFLVSFYNNEISEKSEIFDDQFSVERPDGSNFTLKIRSTKLEDSAMYFCASSKRELGLGETQYFGPGTRLLVL.

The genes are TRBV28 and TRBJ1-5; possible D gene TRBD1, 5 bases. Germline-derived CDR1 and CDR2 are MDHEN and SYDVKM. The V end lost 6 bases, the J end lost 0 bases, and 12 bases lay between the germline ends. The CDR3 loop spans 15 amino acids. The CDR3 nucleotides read TGTGCCAGCAGGAGGCAGGGAGGTAGCAATCAGCCCCAGCATTTT. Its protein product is CASRRQGGSNQPQHF.

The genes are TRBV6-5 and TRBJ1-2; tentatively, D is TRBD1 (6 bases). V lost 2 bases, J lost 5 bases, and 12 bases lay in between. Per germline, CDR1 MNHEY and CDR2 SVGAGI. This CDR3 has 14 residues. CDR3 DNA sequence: TGTGCCAGCAGTTACAGTCAGGGGCGGTATGGCTACACCTTC. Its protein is CASSYSQGRYGYTF.

CDR3 DNA sequence: TGTGCCAGCAGCCCGGGACTAGCGGGATTGAGCTCCTACAATGAGCAGTTCTTC. It encodes CASSPGLAGLSSYNEQFF. This rearrangement joins TRBV7-3 to TRBJ2-1; 13 nucleotides match TRBD2. The ends lost 5 bases at V and 0 bases at J; junction bases unmatched: 7. This CDR3 contains 18 residues. From germline, CDR1 is SGHTA and CDR2 FQGTGA.

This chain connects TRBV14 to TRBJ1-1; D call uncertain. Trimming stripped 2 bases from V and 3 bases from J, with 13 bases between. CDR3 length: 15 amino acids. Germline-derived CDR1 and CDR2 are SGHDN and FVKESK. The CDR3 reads CASSQLRPLDTEAFF. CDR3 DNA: TGTGCCAGCAGCCAATTGCGGCCACTAGACACTGAAGCTTTCTTT.

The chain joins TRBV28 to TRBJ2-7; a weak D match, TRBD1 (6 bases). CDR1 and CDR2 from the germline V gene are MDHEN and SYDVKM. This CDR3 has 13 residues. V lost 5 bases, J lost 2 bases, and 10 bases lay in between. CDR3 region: CASSQGLTYEQYF. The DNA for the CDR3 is TGTGCCAGCAGTCAGGGGCTCACCTACGAGCAGTACTTC.

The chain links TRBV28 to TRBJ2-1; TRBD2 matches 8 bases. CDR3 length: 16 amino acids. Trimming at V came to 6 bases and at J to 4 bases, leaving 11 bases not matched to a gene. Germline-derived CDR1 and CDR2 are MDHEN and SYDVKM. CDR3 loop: CASSPAASGSYNEQFF. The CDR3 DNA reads TGTGCCAGCAGCCCCGCGGCCAGCGGGAGTTACAATGAGCAGTTCTTC.

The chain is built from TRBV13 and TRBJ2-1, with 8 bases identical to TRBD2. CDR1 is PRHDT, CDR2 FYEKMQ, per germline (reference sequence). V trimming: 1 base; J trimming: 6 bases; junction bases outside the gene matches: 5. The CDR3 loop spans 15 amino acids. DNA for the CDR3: TGTGCCAGCAGCTTAGCGGGAGGGCTAGGCAATGAGCAGTTCTTC. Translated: CASSLAGGLGNEQFF.

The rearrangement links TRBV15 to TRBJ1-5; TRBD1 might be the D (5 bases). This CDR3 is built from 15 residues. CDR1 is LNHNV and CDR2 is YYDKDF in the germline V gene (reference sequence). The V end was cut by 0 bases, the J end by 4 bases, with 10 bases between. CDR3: CATSRDISGNQPQHF. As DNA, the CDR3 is TGTGCCACCAGCAGAGATATTTCAGGGAATCAGCCCCAGCATTTT.

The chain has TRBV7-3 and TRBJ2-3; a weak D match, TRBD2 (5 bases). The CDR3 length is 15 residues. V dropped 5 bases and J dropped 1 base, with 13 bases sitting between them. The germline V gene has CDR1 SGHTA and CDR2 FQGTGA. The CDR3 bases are TGTGCCAGCAGCACAAGCGGCAGCCGCACAGATACGCAGTATTTT. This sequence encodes CASSTSGSRTDTQYF.

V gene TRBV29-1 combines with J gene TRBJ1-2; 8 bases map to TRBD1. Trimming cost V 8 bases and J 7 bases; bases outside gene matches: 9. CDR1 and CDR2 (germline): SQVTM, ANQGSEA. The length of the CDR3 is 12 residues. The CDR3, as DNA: TGCAGCACAGGGCCGGACAGGGCTGGCTACACCTTC. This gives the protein CSTGPDRAGYTF.

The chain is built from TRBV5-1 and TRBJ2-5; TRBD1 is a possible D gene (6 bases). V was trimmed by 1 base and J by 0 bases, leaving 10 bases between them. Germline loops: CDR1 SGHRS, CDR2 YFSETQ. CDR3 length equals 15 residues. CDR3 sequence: CASSLLGQYQETQYF. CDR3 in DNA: TGCGCCAGCAGCTTGCTGGGACAATACCAAGAGACCCAGTACTTC. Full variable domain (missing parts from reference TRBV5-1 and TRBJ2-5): KAGVTQTPRYLIKTRGQQVTLSCSPISGHRSVSWYQQTPGQGLQFLFEYFSETQRNKGNFPGRFSGRQFSNSRSEMNVSTLELGDSALYLCASSLLGQYQETQYFGPGTRLLVL.

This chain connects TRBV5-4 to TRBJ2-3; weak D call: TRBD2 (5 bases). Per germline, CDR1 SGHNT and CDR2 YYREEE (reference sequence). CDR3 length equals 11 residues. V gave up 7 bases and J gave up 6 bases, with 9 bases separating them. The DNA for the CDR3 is TGTGCCAGCTTAAGAGGGGATACGCAGTATTTT. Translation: CASLRGDTQYF.

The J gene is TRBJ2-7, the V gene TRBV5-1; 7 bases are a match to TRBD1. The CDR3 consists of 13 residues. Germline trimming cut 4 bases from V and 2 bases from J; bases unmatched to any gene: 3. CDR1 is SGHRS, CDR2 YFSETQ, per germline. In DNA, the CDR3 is TGCGCCAGCAGCCGCGGACAGGCCTACGAGCAGTACTTC. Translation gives CASSRGQAYEQYF.

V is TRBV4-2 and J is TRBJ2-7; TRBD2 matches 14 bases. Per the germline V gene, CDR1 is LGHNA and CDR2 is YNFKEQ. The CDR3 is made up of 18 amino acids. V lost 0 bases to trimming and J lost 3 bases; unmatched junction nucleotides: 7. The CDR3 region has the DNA TGTGCCAGCAGCCAAGACCAGGGAGGACTAGCGGGAGGCTACGAGCAGTACTTC. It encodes CASSQDQGGLAGGYEQYF.

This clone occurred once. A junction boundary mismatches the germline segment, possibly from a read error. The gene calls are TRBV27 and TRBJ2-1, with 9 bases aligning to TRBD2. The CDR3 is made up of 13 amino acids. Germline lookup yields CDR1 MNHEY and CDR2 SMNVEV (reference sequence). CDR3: CAGGADLHNEQFF. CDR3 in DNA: TGCGCGGGGGGGGCAGACCTACACAATGAGCAGTTCTTC.

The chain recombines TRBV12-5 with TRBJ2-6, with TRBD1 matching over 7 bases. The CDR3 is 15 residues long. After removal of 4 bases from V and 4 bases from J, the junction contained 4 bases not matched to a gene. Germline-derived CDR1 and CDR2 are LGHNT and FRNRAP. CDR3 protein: CASGSGGLGANVLTF. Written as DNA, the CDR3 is TGTGCTAGTGGTTCAGGGGGTCTGGGGGCCAACGTCCTGACTTTC.

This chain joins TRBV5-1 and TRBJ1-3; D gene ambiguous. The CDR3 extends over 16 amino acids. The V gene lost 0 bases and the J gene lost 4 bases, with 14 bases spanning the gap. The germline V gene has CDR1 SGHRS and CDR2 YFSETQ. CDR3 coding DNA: TGCGCCAGCAGCTTGGACGGCGGCGCTTCAGGAAACACCATATATTTT. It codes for CASSLDGGASGNTIYF.